The 25 T cell receptor beta chains presented below share a single source sample, sequenced in a study of blood T cell repertoires in COVID-19. This table comes from immunoSEQ multiplex PCR, and its TCRdb copy is limited to in-frame clones, with some not included. The sample holds approximately 300,000 clones, about 85% seen once. The sample taken for sequencing was peripheral blood. These receptors were collected from a woman between 45 and 60 years old with active or convalescent COVID-19.

This chain's CDR3 is CASSPQREGRDEQFF. In DNA form, the CDR3 reads TGTGCCAGCAGCCCCCAGCGGGAGGGCCGGGATGAGCAGTTCTTC. The gene calls are TRBV7-9 and TRBJ2-1; the match to TRBD2 covers 10 bases. Per the germline V gene, CDR1 is SEHNR and CDR2 is FQNEAQ (reference sequence). This CDR3 is built from 15 residues. J lost 8 bases, V lost 5 bases, and 9 bases had no gene match.

V and J are TRBV4-1 and TRBJ2-7; 9 bases align to TRBD2. V was clipped by 0 bases and J by 2 bases; unmatched bases: 5. This CDR3 is 16 amino acids long. The germline V gene encodes CDR1 MGHRA and CDR2 YSYEKL. The chain's CDR3 is CASSQEASGRTYEQYF. In DNA, the CDR3 is TGCGCCAGCAGCCAAGAGGCCAGCGGGAGGACCTACGAGCAGTACTTC.

The V call is TRBV4-2, the J call TRBJ1-2; D might be TRBD1 (6 bases). The V and J ends lost 1 base and 4 bases respectively, with 13 bases between them. The CDR3 contains 15 residues. Germline V gene data show CDR1 as LGHNA and CDR2 as YNFKEQ. The CDR3 sequence: CASSQGNDRRYGYTF. The DNA of the CDR3 is TGTGCCAGCAGCCAAGGTAATGACAGGCGCTATGGCTACACCTTC.

The chain employs TRBV11-2 and TRBJ2-2; D might be TRBD2 (6 bases). The germline CDR1 and CDR2 sequences are SGHAT and FQNNGV. This CDR3 region has 14 residues. Deletions cut 5 bases from V and 4 bases from J, with 11 bases between. The CDR3 coding sequence is TGTGCCAGCAGCGTCCGGGGGATCACCGGGGAGCTGTTTTTT. It specifies CASSVRGITGELFF.

V is TRBV21-1 and J is TRBJ1-2; no DNA check was done on the table's D call, TRBD1. TRBV21-1 is a listed pseudogene. The CDR3 is 17 residues long. CDR3 sequence reads: CARRRDRGEGPNYGYTF. In nucleotides, the CDR3 is TGTGCCAGAAGGAGGGACAGGGGAGAGGGCCCGAACTATGGCTACACCTTC.

This chain joins TRBV9 and TRBJ2-1, with TRBD2 matching 10 bases. The CDR3 sequence is 15 residues long. CDR1 is SGDLS and CDR2 is YYNGEE in the germline V gene. With 3 bases clipped from V and 6 bases from J, the junction kept 6 bases outside the gene matches. The CDR3, as DNA: TGTGCCAGCAGCGCCCGACTAGCGGGCCCCAATGAGCAGTTCTTC. Its translation: CASSARLAGPNEQFF. The full variable domain, with the rest looked up from reference TRBV9 and TRBJ2-1, is DSGVTQTPKHLITATGQRVTLRCSPRSGDLSVYWYQQSLDQGLQFLIQYYNGEERAKGNILERFSAQQFPDLHSELNLSSLELGDSALYFCASSARLAGPNEQFFGPGTRLTVL.

The chain carries TRBV19 and TRBJ1-1; TRBD1 is a possible D gene (5 bases). This CDR3 is 15 amino acids long. Trimming left V 3 bases short and J 4 bases short, with 15 bases between. Germline V gene data show CDR1 as LNHDA and CDR2 as SQIVND (reference sequence). The CDR3 coding sequence is TGTGCCAGTAGTATGAGAACAGGTTCGGCCACTGAAGCTTTCTTT. It is translated as CASSMRTGSATEAFF.

On this clone itself: Other DNA sequences in this sample translate to the same CDR3. The chain employs TRBV5-1 and TRBJ2-3, with D possibly TRBD2 on 6 matching bases. With 2 bases removed from V and 1 base from J, the gap between germline ends came to 11 bases. The CDR3 sequence is 15 residues long. In germline, CDR1 is SGHRS, CDR2 YFSETQ. DNA for the CDR3: TGCGCCAGCAGCTTCTGGGGGGAAGGCACAGATACGCAGTATTTT. Its translation: CASSFWGEGTDTQYF.

V gene TRBV5-1 combines with J gene TRBJ1-1; possibly TRBD1 for D (6 bases). Between the trimmed V and J ends, which lost 4 bases and 4 bases, there was a span of 20 bases. Germline V gene lookup returns CDR1 SGHRS and CDR2 YFSETQ. CDR3 size: 16 residues. The CDR3 loop is CASSSRGAGVGTEAFF. CDR3 nucleotide sequence: TGCGCCAGCAGCAGCAGGGGAGCGGGGGTCGGCACTGAAGCTTTCTTT.

This chain uses TRBV7-2 with TRBJ2-1; the match to TRBD2 covers 16 bases. V shed 3 bases and J 8 bases; nucleotides not matched to a gene: 4. Germline loops: CDR1 SGHTA, CDR2 FQGNSA. This CDR3 has 16 residues. In DNA form, the CDR3 reads TGTGCCAGCAGCTTGGTCGGGACTAGCGGGAGGGATGAGCAGTTCTTC. Translated, it gives CASSLVGTSGRDEQFF.

This clone was picked up a small number of times. J is TRBJ1-2 and V is TRBV19; D not resolved. The V end lost 5 bases, the J end lost 0 bases, and 7 bases lay between the germline ends. The germline gives CDR1 LNHDA, CDR2 SQIVND (reference sequence). The CDR3 covers 13 residues. The CDR3 DNA sequence: TGTGCCAGTAGTCTAATAGCTAACTATGGCTACACCTTC. Amino acids: CASSLIANYGYTF.

V is TRBV5-1 and J is TRBJ2-7; 7 nucleotides match TRBD1. Germline CDR1 and CDR2: SGHRS and YFSETQ. V lost 0 bases to trimming and J lost 4 bases; unmatched junction nucleotides: 4. This CDR3 region has 14 residues. CDR3 coding DNA: TGCGCCAGCAGCTTGGACAGGGGTTATTACGAGCAGTACTTC. This gives the protein CASSLDRGYYEQYF.

The chain uses TRBV28 and TRBJ1-2; D call uncertain. This CDR3 has 13 amino acids. Between the trimmed V and J ends, which lost 2 bases and 9 bases, there was a span of 13 bases. The germline V gene has CDR1 MDHEN and CDR2 SYDVKM. CDR3 nucleotide sequence: TGTGCCAGCAGTTTAGGCAGGACTAGGAGCTACACCTTC. Translation gives CASSLGRTRSYTF.

This clone was counted only a few times. The rearrangement links TRBV6-5 to TRBJ1-1; a possible D gene is TRBD1 (5 bases). V gave up 7 bases and J gave up 7 bases, with 16 bases separating them. Germline lookup yields CDR1 MNHEY and CDR2 SVGAGI. The CDR3 runs 13 residues. The CDR3 here is CASKFGGLLEAFF. The CDR3 coding sequence is TGTGCCAGCAAGTTCGGGGGTCTGCTTGAAGCTTTCTTT.

V usage is TRBV29-1 and J usage is TRBJ1-2; TRBD1 matches at 9 bases. This CDR3 is built from 14 residues. Per germline, CDR1 SQVTM and CDR2 ANQGSEA. V trimming: 4 bases; J trimming: 8 bases; junction bases outside the gene matches: 11. The CDR3 region is CSVGERDREGGYTF. The CDR3 DNA reads as TGCAGCGTTGGAGAGAGGGACAGGGAGGGCGGCTACACCTTC. Full variable domain (rest looked up from reference TRBV29-1 and TRBJ1-2): SAVISQKPSRDICQRGTSLTIQCQVDSQVTMMFWYRQQPGQSLTLIATANQGSEATYESGFVIDKFPISRPNLTFSTLTVSNMSPEDSSIYLCSVGERDREGGYTFGSGTRLTVV.

In this sample, this clone turned up once. The V call is TRBV20-1, the J call TRBJ2-1; TRBD1 matches at 8 bases. V trimming: 3 bases; J trimming: 2 bases; junction bases outside the gene matches: 3. Germline-derived CDR1 and CDR2 are DFQATT and SNEGSKA (reference sequence). This CDR3 contains 14 residues. The CDR3 spells CSASWDRTYNEQFF. For the CDR3, the DNA is TGCAGTGCTAGTTGGGACAGGACCTACAATGAGCAGTTCTTC.

The chain carries TRBV19 and TRBJ1-4; 9 bases agree with TRBD1. This CDR3 is 15 amino acids long. The V and J ends lost 8 bases and 0 bases, in that order; junction bases with no gene match: 4. CDR1 is LNHDA and CDR2 is SQIVND in the germline V gene (reference sequence). The CDR3 coding sequence is TGTGCCAGTCGGGGACAGGGAACAACTAATGAAAAACTGTTTTTT. Protein sequence: CASRGQGTTNEKLFF.

The chain links TRBV5-1 to TRBJ1-4; 9 nucleotides align to TRBD1. Looked up from germline, CDR1 is SGHRS and CDR2 is YFSETQ. V shed 0 bases, J shed 10 bases, and the junction held 7 bases outside the gene matches. The CDR3 extends over 15 amino acids. The CDR3: CASSLGGQGQGKLFF. In nucleotides, the CDR3 is TGCGCCAGCAGCTTGGGGGGACAGGGCCAAGGAAAACTGTTTTTT.

The chain couples TRBV4-2 to TRBJ2-1, with TRBD2 identical over 7 bases. The CDR3 runs 17 residues. Germline V gives CDR1 LGHNA, CDR2 YNFKEQ. J lost 4 bases, V lost 1 base, and 10 bases had no gene match. For the CDR3, the DNA is TGTGCCAGCAGCCAAGGGTCCCCCAGCGGGATTTACAATGAGCAGTTCTTC. Translating gives CASSQGSPSGIYNEQFF.

Worth noting for this clone: Within the sample, other DNA sequences also encode this same CDR3. The chain recombines TRBV5-1 with TRBJ1-3; 7 positions match TRBD1. The V and J ends lost 3 bases and 4 bases, in that order; junction bases with no gene match: 7. Germline CDR1 is SGHRS and CDR2 is YFSETQ. CDR3 length equals 15 residues. The CDR3 DNA follows: TGCGCCAGCAGCTCCAACAGGGGTCAGGGAAACACCATATATTTT. Encoded protein: CASSSNRGQGNTIYF. Supplemented by reference TRBV5-1 and TRBJ1-3, the full variable domain reads KAGVTQTPRYLIKTRGQQVTLSCSPISGHRSVSWYQQTPGQGLQFLFEYFSETQRNKGNFPGRFSGRQFSNSRSEMNVSTLELGDSALYLCASSSNRGQGNTIYFGEGSWLTVV.

V usage is TRBV10-3 and J usage is TRBJ2-7; 13 positions agree with TRBD2. CDR3 size: 14 residues. With V trimmed by 3 bases and J by 6 bases, 2 bases remained unmatched. The germline gives CDR1 ENHRY, CDR2 SYGVKD. In DNA form, the CDR3 reads TGTGCCATCAGTGATGGGACTAGCGGGACCGAGCAGTACTTC. Its translation: CAISDGTSGTEQYF.

This chain connects TRBV6-1 to TRBJ2-1; maybe TRBD2 (6 bases). The germline V gene has CDR1 MNHNS and CDR2 SASEGT. Trimming left V 4 bases short and J 0 bases short, with 13 bases between. The CDR3 loop spans 16 amino acids. CDR3 nucleotide sequence: TGTGCCAGCAGTGGGAGGGCGGGCCGCTCCTACAATGAGCAGTTCTTC. It translates to CASSGRAGRSYNEQFF.

This chain uses TRBV27 with TRBJ1-1; D unclear. V lost 5 bases to trimming and J lost 1 base, with 8 bases between them. The CDR3 is made up of 13 amino acids. Germline V gene lookup returns CDR1 MNHEY and CDR2 SMNVEV (reference sequence). CDR3 sequence (DNA): TGTGCCAGCAGTCTCATAGAGAACACTGAAGCTTTCTTT. It yields the protein CASSLIENTEAFF.

This chain uses TRBV2 with TRBJ2-7, with a tentative D call TRBD2 (6 bases). In germline, CDR1 is SNHLY, CDR2 FYNNEI. The germline V and J ends were trimmed by 8 bases and 0 bases, with 11 bases remaining between them. The CDR3 spans 13 residues. CDR3 amino acids: CASGTFNSYEQYF. CDR3 DNA: TGTGCCAGCGGGACTTTCAACTCCTACGAGCAGTACTTC.

This clone came up once. A read error may produce the germline difference seen at one junction end. This chain joins TRBV14 and TRBJ2-7, with TRBD1 matching over 9 bases. The CDR3 loop spans 13 amino acids. Germline CDR1 reads SGHDN; CDR2 reads FVKESK. The CDR3 loop is CPSSDRGGLEQYF. In DNA form, the CDR3 reads TGTCCCAGCAGCGACAGGGGGGGGCTAGAGCAGTACTTC.